This TCR beta chain was retrieved from a study of CD8 T cells in Susac syndrome. RNA was extracted with the RNeasy kit, and a quantity of 0.5 to 1 ug was reverse transcribed using random hexamers. The amplification used immunoSEQ multiplex PCR on TCR beta CDR3; it spanned 54 Vbeta and 13 Jbeta. Each CDR3 protein gets one entry after TCRdb re-called the immunoSEQ multiplex PCR reads with MiXCR. The sample records more than 80,000 distinct CDR3 sequences, approximately 95% being singletons. TEMRA cells were enriched by FACS, while CD8+ and CD4+ T cells were obtained through a negative isolation that was performed magnetically. Trimming cost V 0 bases and J 6 bases, with 11 bases left between them. The CDR3 contains 13 residues. Germline-derived CDR1 and CDR2 are SQVTM and ANQGSEA.

The origin of this receptor is a human donor with Susac syndrome. The sequencing input was CD8+ T cells from PBMCs. The gene calls are TRBV29-1 and TRBJ1-2, with D unresolved. In DNA, the CDR3 is TGCAGCGTTGAAGACCAGACCTCCGATGGCTACACCTTC. Amino acid sequence: CSVEDQTSDGYTF.